This T cell receptor beta chain was recovered during a study of blood T cell repertoires in COVID-19. About the research overall: Spain, Italy and the United States supplied samples that represented acute and convalescent COVID-19.

Under the authors' procedure: Estimation of nucleated cell counts was performed using reference gene primer amplification. TCRdb's copy holds only in-frame clones and misses some; the assay was immunoSEQ multiplex PCR. V, J and clone size reflect that table, while D and trimming were determined from the DNA. The table includes 320,000 or so clones, over 75% detected once. The CDR3 is made up of 15 amino acids. Losses at the gene ends were 1 base for V and 2 bases for J; bases not matched to a gene: 2. Germline V lookup: CDR1 LGHDT, CDR2 YNNKEL (reference sequence). Living in about two dozen US areas, the participants were between roughly 18 and 95 years of age. For recovered donors of Cohort 3, there were two negative PCRs, clearance, or symptom resolution.

V gene TRBV3-1 (or the pseudogene TRBV3-2) combines with J gene TRBJ1-5; TRBD1 aligns across 7 bases. This sequence was found in a woman in her 30s who had recovered from COVID-19. The specimen was PBMCs or T cells enriched from blood (not recorded which). CDR3 sequence: CASSQGGQGNQPQHF. The CDR3 DNA reads TGTGCCAGCAGCCAAGGAGGACAGGGCAATCAGCCCCAGCATTTT.